This T cell receptor beta chain was captured by sequencing in a study of OX40 agonist ivuxolimab in advanced cancers. The wider study: There were three patients with partial responses, one having hepatocellular carcinoma and two cutaneous melanoma.

The ends lost 0 bases at V and 0 bases at J; junction bases unmatched: 20. In germline, CDR1 is ENHRY, CDR2 SYGVKD. CDR3 length: 22 residues. Repertoires were generated with immunoSEQ multiplex PCR, while TCRdb's copy carries only in-frame clones and drops some. Of approximately 69,000 clones listed, roughly 88% are singletons. The rearrangement links TRBV10-3 to TRBJ1-2; 9 bases agree with TRBD1. The receptor was derived from an adult with an advanced solid tumor such as melanoma, head and neck, liver or kidney cancer. The material sequenced was CD4+ or CD8+ T cells sorted from blood, taken in a trial of the OX40 agonist ivuxolimab. CDR3 DNA: TGTGCCATCAGTGAGTCGACGAACAGGGGGCCCACCCTTACCCCAGCTAACTATGGCTACACCTTC. It codes for CAISESTNRGPTLTPANYGYTF.